This T cell receptor beta chain was identified during a study of cytomegalovirus exposure and HLA in healthy donors. Vbeta (60) and Jbeta (13) primers were used in the PCR. The data were produced by immunoSEQ multiplex PCR, yet TCRdb's version contains in-frame clones alone and is incomplete. The sample lists approximately 98,000 clones; around 74% were seen once. The germline V gene encodes CDR1 SGHVS and CDR2 FQNEAQ. The CDR3 totals 14 residues. On this clone itself: The germline gene is not matched at one end of the junction; a read error may be the cause.

The receptor was derived from a male donor in good health and CMV-seronegative. The V call is TRBV7-8, the J call TRBJ1-3; 7 bases fit TRBD1. The specimen was PBMCs. CDR3 DNA sequence: TGTGCCAGCACCTTAAACCAGGGGACAGACACCATATATTTT. Translating gives CASTLNQGTDTIYF.